This T cell receptor (beta chain) appears in the sequencing data of a study of breast tumors, draining lymph nodes, adjacent tissues. General study points: Tumor and nontumor repertoires were significantly more similar in luminal-like than in basal-like breast cancer.

TCRdb reanalysed the multiplex PCR reads using MiXCR and keeps one entry per CDR3 protein. The table includes 200,000 or so distinct CDR3 sequences, approximately 33% detected once. Points on this clonotype: Its antigen is currently unknown.

Breast cancer patients provided tissue from their axillary draining lymph nodes. There are 13 residues in the CDR3. J gave up 10 bases and V 4 bases, and 6 bases lay outside the gene matches. CDR1 is SGHRS, CDR2 YFSETQ, per germline. The V gene is TRBV5-1, the J gene TRBJ1-4; TRBD1 matches 8 bases. The sequencing sample was made of axillary lymph node tissue. The clonotype comes from a female donor with breast cancer. Some clones in this sample may be carry-over from other donors' samples. CDR3 sequence: CASSKTGAGKLFF. As DNA, the CDR3 is TGCGCCAGCAGCAAGACAGGGGCTGGAAAACTGTTTTTT.